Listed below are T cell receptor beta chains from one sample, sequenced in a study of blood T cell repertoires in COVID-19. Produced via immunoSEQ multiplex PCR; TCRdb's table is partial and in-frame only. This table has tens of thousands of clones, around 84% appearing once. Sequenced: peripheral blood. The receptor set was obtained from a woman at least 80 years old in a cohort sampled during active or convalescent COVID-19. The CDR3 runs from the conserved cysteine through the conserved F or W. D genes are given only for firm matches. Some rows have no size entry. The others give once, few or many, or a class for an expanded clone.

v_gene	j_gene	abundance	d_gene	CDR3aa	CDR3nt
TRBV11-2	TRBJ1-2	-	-	CASSPGGTFYGYTF	TGTGCCAGCAGCCCCGGAGGGACCTTCTATGGCTACACCTTC
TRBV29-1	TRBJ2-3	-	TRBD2	CSGEGSTDTQYF	TGCAGCGGGGAGGGTAGCACAGATACGCAGTATTTT
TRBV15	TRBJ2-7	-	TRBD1	CATSRQGAYEQYF	TGTGCCACCAGCCGACAGGGAGCCTACGAGCAGTACTTC
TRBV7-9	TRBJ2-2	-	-	CASSLEAGSTGELFF	TGTGCCAGCAGCTTAGAGGCGGGAAGCACCGGGGAGCTGTTTTTT
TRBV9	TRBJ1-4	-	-	CASSVNTGFNEKLFF	TGTGCCAGCAGCGTGAATACAGGGTTTAATGAAAAACTGTTTTTT
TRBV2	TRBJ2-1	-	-	CASRVSASGEQFF	TGTGCCAGCAGGGTATCCGCGTCCGGTGAGCAGTTCTTC
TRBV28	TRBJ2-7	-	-	CASSLSAGRSYEQYF	TGTGCCAGCAGTTTATCGGCAGGGCGCTCCTACGAGCAGTACTTC
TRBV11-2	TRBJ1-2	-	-	CASSSDSSPYGYTF	TGTGCCAGCAGCTCGGACAGTTCCCCCTATGGCTACACCTTC
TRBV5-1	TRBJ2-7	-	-	CASSVGGSYEQYF	TGCGCCAGCAGCGTCGGGGGCTCCTACGAGCAGTACTTC
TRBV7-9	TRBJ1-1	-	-	CASTGGTLSEAFF	TGTGCCAGCACCGGAGGGACCTTGAGTGAAGCTTTCTTT
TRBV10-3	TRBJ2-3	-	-	CAISESNRQYF	TGTGCCATCAGTGAGTCAAACAGGCAGTATTTT
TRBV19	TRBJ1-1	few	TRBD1	CASRGSGDRGLFF	TGTGCCAGTAGAGGATCCGGGGACAGGGGTTTGTTCTTT
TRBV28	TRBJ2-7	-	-	CASSAGASSSYEQYF	TGTGCCAGCAGTGCGGGGGCGAGCAGCTCCTACGAGCAGTACTTC
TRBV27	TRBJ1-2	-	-	CASSLSPQGYYGYTF	TGTGCCAGCAGTTTATCGCCACAGGGTTACTATGGCTACACCTTC
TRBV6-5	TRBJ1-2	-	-	CASNTGQNYGYTF	TGTGCCAGCAACACCGGACAGAACTATGGCTACACCTTC
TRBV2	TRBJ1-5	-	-	CASTPSTLRGNQPQHF	TGTGCCAGTACTCCTTCCACCTTACGAGGCAATCAGCCCCAGCATTTT
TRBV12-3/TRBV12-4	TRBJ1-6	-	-	CASSLLDTTPLHF	TGTGCCAGCAGTTTACTTGACACAACACCCCTCCACTTT
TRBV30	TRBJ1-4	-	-	CAWSIGQYEKLFF	TGTGCCTGGAGTATTGGACAGTATGAAAAACTGTTTTTT
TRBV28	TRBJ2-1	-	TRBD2	CASSFWTSGGADEQFF	TGTGCCAGCAGTTTCTGGACTAGCGGGGGGGCGGATGAGCAGTTCTTC
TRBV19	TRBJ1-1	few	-	CASSQGRATEAFF	TGTGCCAGTAGTCAAGGGAGGGCCACTGAAGCTTTCTTT
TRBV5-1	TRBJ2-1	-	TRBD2	CASSFTALGTSGYNEQFF	TGCGCCAGCAGCTTCACCGCCCTCGGGACTAGCGGCTACAATGAGCAGTTCTTC
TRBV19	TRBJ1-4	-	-	CASSIQGPPNGGKLFF	TGTGCCAGTAGTATCCAAGGGCCCCCGAACGGAGGAAAACTGTTTTTT
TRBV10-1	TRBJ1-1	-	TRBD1	CASMEEGTVLGAEAFF	TGCGCCAGTATGGAAGAAGGGACAGTCTTAGGTGCTGAAGCTTTCTTT
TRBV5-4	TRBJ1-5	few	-	CASSHGGSNQPQHF	TGTGCCAGCAGCCACGGGGGGAGCAATCAGCCCCAGCATTTT
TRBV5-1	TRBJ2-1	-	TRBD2	CASSSGTSANEQFF	TGCGCCAGCAGCTCCGGGACTAGCGCCAATGAGCAGTTCTTC
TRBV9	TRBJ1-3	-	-	CASSETAGNTIYF	TGTGCCAGCAGTGAGACAGCCGGAAACACCATATATTTT
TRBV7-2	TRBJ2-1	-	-	CASSLPGLQEQFF	TGTGCCAGCAGCTTGCCGGGACTCCAGGAACAGTTCTTC
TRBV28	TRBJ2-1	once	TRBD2	CASSLISGTSGGEDEQFF	TGTGCCAGCAGTTTAATCTCAGGGACTAGCGGGGGGGAGGATGAGCAGTTCTTC
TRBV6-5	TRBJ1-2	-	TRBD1	CASSPTRTGAYGYTF	TGTGCCAGCAGCCCGACCCGGACAGGGGCCTATGGCTACACCTTC
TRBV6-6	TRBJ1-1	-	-	CASSTSGEAFF	TGTGCCAGCAGTACCTCCGGGGAAGCTTTCTTT
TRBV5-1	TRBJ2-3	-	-	CASSSEGLTDTQYF	TGCGCCAGCAGCTCCGAGGGCCTCACAGATACGCAGTATTTT
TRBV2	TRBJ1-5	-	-	CASSEKFSGDRQPQHF	TGTGCCAGCAGTGAAAAATTTTCAGGGGATCGACAGCCCCAGCATTTT
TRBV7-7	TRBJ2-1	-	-	CASSLGGGQEQFF	TGTGCTAGCAGCTTAGGCGGGGGCCAAGAGCAGTTCTTC
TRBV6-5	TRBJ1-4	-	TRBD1	CASSQQGANEKLFF	TGTGCCAGCAGTCAACAGGGGGCGAATGAAAAACTGTTTTTT
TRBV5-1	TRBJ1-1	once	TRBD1	CASSVGQGATEAFF	TGCGCCAGCAGCGTGGGACAGGGGGCGACTGAAGCTTTCTTT
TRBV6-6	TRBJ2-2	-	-	CASSYSMEANTGELFF	TGTGCCAGCAGTTACTCGATGGAGGCGAACACCGGGGAGCTGTTTTTT
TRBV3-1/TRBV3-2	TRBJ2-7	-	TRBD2	CASSRGTNIYEQYF	TGTGCCAGCAGCCGCGGGACTAACATCTACGAGCAGTACTTC
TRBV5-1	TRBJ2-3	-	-	CASSLELGSYTDTQYF	TGCGCCAGCAGCTTGGAGCTGGGCTCCTACACAGATACGCAGTATTTT
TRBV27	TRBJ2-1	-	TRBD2	CASREGTSGYNEQFF	TGTGCCAGCAGGGAAGGGACTAGCGGATACAATGAGCAGTTCTTC
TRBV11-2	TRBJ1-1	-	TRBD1	CASSSDRGGTEAFF	TGTGCCAGCAGCTCCGACAGGGGAGGAACTGAAGCTTTCTTT
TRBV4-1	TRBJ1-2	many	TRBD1	CASSRTDRGLDGYTF	TGCGCCAGCAGCCGAACGGACAGGGGATTGGATGGCTACACCTTC
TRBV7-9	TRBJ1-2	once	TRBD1	CASSLRGQEPNYGYTF	TGTGCCAGCAGCTTAAGGGGGCAAGAGCCTAACTATGGCTACACCTTC
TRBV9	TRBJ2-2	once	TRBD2	CASSVVASGRAIVAGELFF	TGTGCCAGCAGCGTAGTGGCTAGCGGGAGGGCCATTGTTGCCGGGGAGCTGTTTTTT
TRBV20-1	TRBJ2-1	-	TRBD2	CSASGLAGYNRGNEQFF	TGCAGTGCTAGTGGACTAGCGGGTTACAATAGAGGCAATGAGCAGTTCTTC
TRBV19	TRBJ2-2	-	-	CASSTGQQNTGELFF	TGTGCCAGTAGTACCGGACAGCAGAACACCGGGGAGCTGTTTTTT
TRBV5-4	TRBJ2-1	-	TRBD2	CASSQMGTSGGNEQFF	TGTGCCAGCAGCCAAATGGGGACTAGCGGGGGCAATGAGCAGTTCTTC
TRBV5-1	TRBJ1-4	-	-	CASSLVDSKNEKLFF	TGCGCCAGCAGCTTGGTCGACAGTAAGAATGAAAAACTGTTTTTT
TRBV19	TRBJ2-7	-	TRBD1	CASSTRGTGGSYEQYF	TGTGCCAGTAGCACCCGCGGGACAGGGGGCTCGTACGAGCAGTACTTC
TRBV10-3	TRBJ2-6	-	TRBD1	CAISVARTGSGANVLTF	TGTGCCATCAGTGTAGCCAGGACAGGGTCTGGGGCCAACGTCCTGACTTTC
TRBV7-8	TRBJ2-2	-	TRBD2	CASSVSGRADTGELFF	TGTGCCAGCAGCGTTAGCGGGAGGGCCGACACCGGGGAGCTGTTTTTT
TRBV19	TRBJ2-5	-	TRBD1	CASNPGQGIQETQYF	TGTGCCAGTAATCCGGGACAGGGGATCCAAGAGACCCAGTACTTC
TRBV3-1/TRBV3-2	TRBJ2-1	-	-	CASSQTWAPDNEQFF	TGTGCCAGCAGCCAAACGTGGGCACCGGACAATGAGCAGTTCTTC
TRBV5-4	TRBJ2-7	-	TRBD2	CASSPGGISYEQYF	TGTGCCAGCAGCCCCGGGGGGATCTCCTACGAGCAGTACTTC
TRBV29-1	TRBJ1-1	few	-	CSVLWGENEAFF	TGCAGCGTTTTGTGGGGGGAGAATGAAGCTTTCTTT
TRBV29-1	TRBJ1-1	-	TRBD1	CSVGGTANTEAFF	TGCAGCGTTGGGGGGACAGCGAACACTGAAGCTTTCTTT
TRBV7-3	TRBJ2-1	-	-	CASSPEAGNNEQFF	TGTGCCAGCAGCCCGGAAGCGGGCAACAATGAGCAGTTCTTC
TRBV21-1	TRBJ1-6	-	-	CASSATTRGANMEWSSYNSPLHF	TGTGCCAGCAGCGCAACAACCCGGGGAGCAAATATGGAGTGGAGCTCCTATAATTCACCCCTCCACTTT
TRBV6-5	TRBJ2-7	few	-	CASSLQERFSEQYF	TGTGCCAGCAGCCTACAGGAACGCTTTTCCGAGCAGTACTTC
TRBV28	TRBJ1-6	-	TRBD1	CASSSKAGGRKGLALHF	TGTGCCAGCAGTTCTAAAGCAGGGGGCCGAAAGGGATTAGCCCTCCACTTT
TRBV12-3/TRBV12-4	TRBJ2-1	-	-	CASSLKQGNEQFF	TGTGCCAGCAGTTTGAAACAGGGAAATGAGCAGTTCTTC